Here is one T cell receptor beta chain with its context. The method was immunoSEQ multiplex PCR; TCRdb's version includes in-frame clones alone and lacks a portion of them. The sample shows approximately 74,000 clones, around 84% of them seen only once. The data were taken from a study of cytotoxic CD8 clonotypes in ibrutinib-treated CLL. This receptor was obtained from a human donor with chronic lymphocytic leukemia. The specimen comprised PBMCs, sampled at disease progression, from a patient treated with ibrutinib.

The CDR3 is CASTPTGVNAYEQYF. CDR3 DNA sequence: TGTGCCAGCACCCCTACAGGGGTTAACGCCTACGAGCAGTACTTC. The rearrangement joins TRBV28 to TRBJ2-7, with 7 bases identical to TRBD1. CDR1 and CDR2 from the germline V gene are MDHEN and SYDVKM. Unmatched junction bases numbered 11, after V lost 7 bases and J lost 2 bases. CDR3 length: 15 residues.